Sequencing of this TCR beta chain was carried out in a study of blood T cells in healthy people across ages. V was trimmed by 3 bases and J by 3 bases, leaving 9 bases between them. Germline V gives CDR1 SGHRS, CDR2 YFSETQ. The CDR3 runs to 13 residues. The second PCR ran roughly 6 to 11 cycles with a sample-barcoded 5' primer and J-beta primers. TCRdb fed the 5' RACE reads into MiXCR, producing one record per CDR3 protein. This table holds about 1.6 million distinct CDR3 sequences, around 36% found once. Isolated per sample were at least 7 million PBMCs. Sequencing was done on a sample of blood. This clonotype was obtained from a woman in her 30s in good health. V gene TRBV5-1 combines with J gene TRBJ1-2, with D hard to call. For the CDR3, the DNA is TGCGCCAGCAGCTGGGGTATGGACTATGGCTACACCTTC. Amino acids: CASSWGMDYGYTF.